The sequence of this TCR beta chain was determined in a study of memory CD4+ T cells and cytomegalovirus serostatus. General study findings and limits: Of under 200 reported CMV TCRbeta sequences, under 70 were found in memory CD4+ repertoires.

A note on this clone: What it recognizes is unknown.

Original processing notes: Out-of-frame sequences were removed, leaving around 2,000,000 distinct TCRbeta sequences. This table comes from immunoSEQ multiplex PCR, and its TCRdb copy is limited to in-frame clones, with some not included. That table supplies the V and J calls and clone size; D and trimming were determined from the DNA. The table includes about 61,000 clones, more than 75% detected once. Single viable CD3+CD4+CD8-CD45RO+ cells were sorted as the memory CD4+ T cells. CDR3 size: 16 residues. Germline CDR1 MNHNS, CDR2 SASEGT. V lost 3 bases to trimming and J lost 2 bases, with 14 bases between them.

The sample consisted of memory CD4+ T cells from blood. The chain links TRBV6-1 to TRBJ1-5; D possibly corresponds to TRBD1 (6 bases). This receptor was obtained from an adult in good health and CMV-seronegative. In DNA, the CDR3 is TGTGCCAGCAGTGACAGGGGCCCGAGGGGCAATCAGCCCCAGCATTTT. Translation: CASSDRGPRGNQPQHF.